This TCR beta chain was documented in a study of cytomegalovirus exposure and HLA in healthy donors. The PCR was carried out with 60 Vbeta primers and 13 Jbeta primers. The repertoire was sequenced with immunoSEQ multiplex PCR; TCRdb's copy has only in-frame clones and lacks some. The repertoire includes about 190,000 clones, roughly 80% of them detected once, and less than 2% sits in the top ten. Study-wide findings and caveats: HLA-A and HLA-B allele assignments for most subjects were reportedly predicted accurately using TCR beta sequences. Links to common viral pathogens appeared, in a later analysis, for several of the most significant clusters.

The CDR3 length is 14 residues. The V gene lost 2 bases and the J gene lost 9 bases, with 14 bases spanning the gap. CDR1 is MNHEY and CDR2 is SMNVEV in the germline V gene (reference sequence). This clone turned up a few times. Its target is not known. Sequenced sample: PBMCs. This TCR was recovered from a young woman in good health and CMV-seronegative. This chain connects TRBV27 to TRBJ1-5, with D maybe TRBD1 (5 bases). The CDR3 protein is CASSLGGASVPQHF. CDR3 coding DNA: TGTGCCAGCAGTTTAGGCGGGGCCAGTGTGCCCCAGCATTTT.